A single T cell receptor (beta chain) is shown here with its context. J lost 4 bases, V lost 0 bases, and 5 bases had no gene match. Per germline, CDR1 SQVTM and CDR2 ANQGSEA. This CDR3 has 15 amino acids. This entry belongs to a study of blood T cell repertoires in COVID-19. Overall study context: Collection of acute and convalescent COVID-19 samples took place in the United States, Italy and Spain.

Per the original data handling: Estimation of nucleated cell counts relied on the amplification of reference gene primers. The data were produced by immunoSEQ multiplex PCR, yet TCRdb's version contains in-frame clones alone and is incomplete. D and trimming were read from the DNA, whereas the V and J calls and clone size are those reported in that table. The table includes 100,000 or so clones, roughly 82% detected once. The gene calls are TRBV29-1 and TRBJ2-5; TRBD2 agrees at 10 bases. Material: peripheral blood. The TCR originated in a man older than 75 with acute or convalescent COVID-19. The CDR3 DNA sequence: TGCAGCGTTGAAGACCTAGCGGGAGAGGGAGAGACCCAGTACTTC. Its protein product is CSVEDLAGEGETQYF.